A single sample is the source of the 3 T cell receptor beta chains below, sequenced in a study of control samples from healthy donors and cancer patients. TCRdb keeps only in-frame clones here, not all; method: immunoSEQ multiplex PCR. This sample carries 130,000 or so clones, about 86% of them seen once, and the ten largest clones take about 12%. Source material: blood. All receptors derive from a man aged 30 to 45 in good health.

This chain's CDR3 is CASSLASGVYNEQFF. The CDR3, as DNA: TGTGCCAGCAGCTTGGCTAGCGGGGTTTACAATGAGCAGTTCTTC. This chain connects TRBV7-7 to TRBJ2-1; 9 bases match TRBD2. V lost 3 bases to trimming and J lost 4 bases; unmatched junction nucleotides: 4. The CDR3 is made up of 15 amino acids. Germline assignment: CDR1 SSHAT and CDR2 FNYEAQ (reference sequence).

The chain uses TRBV30 and TRBJ1-5, with D unresolved. The V end lost 4 bases, the J end lost 1 base, and 20 bases lay between the germline ends. This CDR3 region has 17 residues. Germline CDR1 and CDR2: GTSNPN and SVGIG (reference sequence). This chain's CDR3 is CAWKEAVDLGSNQPQHF. In DNA form, the CDR3 reads TGTGCCTGGAAAGAGGCCGTTGATTTAGGGAGCAATCAGCCCCAGCATTTT. The full variable domain, in which reference TRBV30 and TRBJ1-5 provide the parts outside the CDR3, is SQTIHQWPATLVQPVGSPLSLECTVEGTSNPNLYWYRQAAGRGLQLLFYSVGIGQISSEVPQNLSASRPQDRQFILSSKKLLLSDSGFYLCAWKEAVDLGSNQPQHFGDGTRLSIL.

The rearrangement joins TRBV5-5 to TRBJ2-7, with a weak D call TRBD1 (8 bases). The V gene lost 2 bases and the J gene lost 7 bases, with 16 bases spanning the gap. The length of the CDR3 is 14 residues. Germline lookup yields CDR1 SGHKS and CDR2 YYEKEE (reference sequence). CDR3 nucleotides: TGTGCCAGCAGCTTCGGGACAGGACTAGGGGAGCAGTACGTC. It translates to CASSFGTGLGEQYV.